This passage covers 3 T cell receptor beta chains from one sample sequenced in a study of CD8 T cells in ankylosing spondylitis. TCRdb ran MiXCR on the 5' RACE reads and lists one entry per CDR3 protein. The table records around 150,000 distinct CDR3 sequences, roughly 6.6% of them present only once. The sample was blood, either unsorted or a sorted T cell fraction (not recorded which). These receptor sequences come from a female donor with ankylosing spondylitis or in good health (not recorded which).

With respect to this clonotype: A read error may account for a junction end that differs from germline. The chain employs TRBV20-1 and TRBJ1-1, with unresolved D. Germline V CDR1 and CDR2: DFQATT, SNEGSKA (reference sequence). The CDR3 consists of 11 residues. CDR3 loop: CSARRGTETFF. The CDR3 nucleotides read TGTAGTGCTAGACGCGGAACTGAAACTTTCTTT.

There are many counts of this clonotype. The chain uses TRBV4-2 and TRBJ2-3; 7 positions agree with TRBD2. Germline CDR1 reads LGHNA; CDR2 reads YNFKEQ. V lost 2 bases, J lost 4 bases, and 9 bases stayed unmatched. The CDR3 contains 16 residues. Here the CDR3 reads CASSQNPGLEADTQYF. For the CDR3, the DNA is TGTGCCAGCAGCCAAAACCCAGGACTAGAAGCAGATACGCAGTATTTT.

This clonotype occurred many times. The chain is built from TRBV6-5 and TRBJ1-2; maybe TRBD1 (5 bases). The germline V gene has CDR1 MNHEY and CDR2 SVGAGI. The CDR3 is 11 residues long. The V end was cut by 6 bases, the J end by 8 bases, with 10 bases between. CDR3 bases: TGTGCCAGCAGCCCAGGGTTGGGCTACACCTTC. The encoded protein is CASSPGLGYTF.